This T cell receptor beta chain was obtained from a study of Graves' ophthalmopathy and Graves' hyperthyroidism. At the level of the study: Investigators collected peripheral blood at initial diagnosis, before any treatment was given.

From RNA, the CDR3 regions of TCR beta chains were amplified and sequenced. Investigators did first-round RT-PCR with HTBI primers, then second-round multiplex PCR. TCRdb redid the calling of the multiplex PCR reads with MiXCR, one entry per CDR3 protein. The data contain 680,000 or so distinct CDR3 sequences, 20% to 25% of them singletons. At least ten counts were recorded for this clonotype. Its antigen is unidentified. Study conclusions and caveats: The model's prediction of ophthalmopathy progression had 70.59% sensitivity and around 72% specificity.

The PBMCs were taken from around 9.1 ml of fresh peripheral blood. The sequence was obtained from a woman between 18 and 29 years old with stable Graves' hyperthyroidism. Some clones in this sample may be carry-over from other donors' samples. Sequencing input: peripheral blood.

CDR3 loop: CASTEGYGYTF. The DNA of the CDR3 is TGTGCCAGTACCGAGGGCTATGGCTACACCTTC. J is TRBJ1-2 and V is TRBV19; D is uncertain. CDR1 and CDR2 from the germline V gene are LNHDA and SQIVND (reference sequence). CDR3 length equals 11 residues. V was trimmed by 7 bases and J by 4 bases, leaving 7 bases between them.